A single sample gave rise to the 29 T cell receptor beta chains below, sequenced in a study of T cells in localized non-small cell lung cancer. Only in-frame clones appear in the TCRdb table, and some are missing; sequencing was by immunoSEQ multiplex PCR. Here the sample spans tens of thousands of clones, more than 75% being singletons. This material consisted of peripheral blood, taken before any cancer treatment. The receptor set was obtained from a male donor at least 60 years old with stage II squamous cell lung carcinoma.

The chain recombines TRBV9 with TRBJ2-3; D gene unclear. Trimming left V 0 bases short and J 3 bases short, with 14 bases between. This CDR3 contains 16 residues. Germline V lookup: CDR1 SGDLS, CDR2 YYNGEE. The CDR3 loop reads CASSVAPTPDTDTQYF. CDR3 in DNA: TGTGCCAGCAGCGTAGCTCCGACCCCGGATACAGATACGCAGTATTTT.

The genes are TRBV2 and TRBJ1-5, with D possibly matching TRBD1 (5 bases). Germline lookup yields CDR1 SNHLY and CDR2 FYNNEI. CDR3 length: 14 amino acids. The V end lost 5 bases, the J end lost 4 bases, and 12 bases lay between the germline ends. The CDR3 loop reads CASSIDSLNQPQHF. The DNA of the CDR3 is TGTGCCAGCAGTATAGACAGCTTGAATCAGCCCCAGCATTTT.

The J gene is TRBJ1-1, the V gene TRBV14; perhaps TRBD1 as D (5 bases). CDR3 length: 14 residues. Per germline, CDR1 SGHDN and CDR2 FVKESK. V was trimmed by 1 base and J by 5 bases, leaving 11 bases between them. The DNA of the CDR3 is TGTGCCAGCAGCCAAGGGGGCCATGGGACTGAAGCTTTCTTT. It encodes CASSQGGHGTEAFF. The whole variable domain, remainder taken from reference TRBV14 and TRBJ1-1, is EAGVTQFPSHSVIEKGQTVTLRCDPISGHDNLYWYRRVMGKEIKFLLHFVKESKQDESGMPNNRFLAERTGGTYSTLKVQPAELEDSGVYFCASSQGGHGTEAFFGQGTRLTVV.

This clone was seen more than once but under ten times. This sequence joins TRBV10-3 and TRBJ2-1, with 10 bases aligning to TRBD2. The CDR3 loop spans 15 amino acids. V lost 5 bases to trimming and J lost 5 bases; unmatched junction nucleotides: 6. Germline-derived CDR1 and CDR2 are ENHRY and SYGVKD. CDR3: CAISIAGGGDNEQFF. The DNA of the CDR3 is TGTGCCATCAGTATAGCGGGGGGCGGGGACAATGAGCAGTTCTTC.

V and J are TRBV10-3 and TRBJ2-3; 8 nucleotides align to TRBD2. Germline CDR1 is ENHRY and CDR2 is SYGVKD. V shed 0 bases, J shed 4 bases, and the junction held 6 bases outside the gene matches. This CDR3 has 16 amino acids. CDR3 in amino acids: CAISESVAGTPDTQYF. DNA of the CDR3: TGTGCCATCAGTGAGTCGGTAGCGGGAACCCCAGATACGCAGTATTTT.

The gene calls are TRBV5-1 and TRBJ2-3; D not resolved. The CDR3 is 15 residues long. Deletions cut 0 bases from V and 0 bases from J, with 8 bases between. Germline CDR1 SGHRS, CDR2 YFSETQ. CDR3 DNA: TGCGCCAGCAGCTTGGGGCCCCTCAGCACAGATACGCAGTATTTT. This codes for CASSLGPLSTDTQYF.

The chain carries TRBV7-6 and TRBJ2-2, with 10 positions matching TRBD2. After removal of 4 bases from V and 1 base from J, the junction contained 3 bases not matched to a gene. CDR1 SGHVS and CDR2 FNYEAQ come from the germline V gene. The CDR3 has 16 amino acids. CDR3 nucleotides: TGTGCCAGCAGCTCCTCTAGCGGGGGGAACACCGGGGAGCTGTTTTTT. It yields the protein CASSSSSGGNTGELFF.

V and J are TRBV7-6 and TRBJ1-1; D unclear. With 6 bases removed from V and 0 bases from J, the gap between germline ends came to 14 bases. The CDR3 extends over 15 amino acids. Germline CDR1 is SGHVS and CDR2 is FNYEAQ. The CDR3 nucleotides are TGTGCCAGCAGGGCAGCAAGCCCCATGAACACTGAAGCTTTCTTT. This gives the protein CASRAASPMNTEAFF.

The chain uses TRBV14 and TRBJ1-1, with D possibly being TRBD1 (5 bases). Germline CDR1 SGHDN, CDR2 FVKESK. This CDR3 has 15 amino acids. V lost 2 bases and J lost 8, with 18 bases in between. The CDR3 DNA sequence: TGTGCCAGCAGCCAAACTCTTCAGGGATACGCCGAAGCTTTCTTT. As protein: CASSQTLQGYAEAFF.

CDR3 sequence (DNA): TGTGCCAGCAGCGCCCGACAGGGGGCGAGGGAGAAACTGTTTTTT. Its translation is CASSARQGAREKLFF. The chain is built from TRBV9 and TRBJ1-4, with TRBD1 matching over 10 bases. Losses at the gene ends were 3 bases for V and 11 bases for J; bases not matched to a gene: 10. CDR1 and CDR2 (germline): SGDLS, YYNGEE. This CDR3 region has 15 residues.

CDR3 DNA sequence: TGTGCCAGCCAAGAACAGGGGTCCGGCGGCTATGGCTACACCTTC. Its translation is CASQEQGSGGYGYTF. The chain carries TRBV2 and TRBJ1-2; TRBD1 matches at 7 bases. The CDR3 has 15 amino acids. Germline V lookup: CDR1 SNHLY, CDR2 FYNNEI. V shed 8 bases and J 4 bases; nucleotides not matched to a gene: 13.

The chain is built from TRBV21-1 and TRBJ2-3; TRBD2, as called in the table, went unchecked against the DNA. TRBV21-1 is a documented pseudogene. This CDR3 region has 17 residues. The CDR3 here is CASSKGRREGSKDTQYF. The CDR3 DNA reads TGTGCCAGCAGCAAAGGAAGGCGGGAGGGCTCAAAAGATACGCAGTATTTT.

The CDR3 DNA sequence: TGTGCCAGCAGCTTGGACGGGGGGCGTGGGAATGAGCAGTTCTTC. This codes for CASSLDGGRGNEQFF. This chain connects TRBV14 to TRBJ2-1, with D maybe TRBD2 (7 bases). Trimming removed 5 bases from V and 7 bases from J, with 18 bases in between. CDR3 length equals 15 residues. Per the germline V gene, CDR1 is SGHDN and CDR2 is FVKESK.

This chain joins TRBV9 and TRBJ1-1; no clear D gene. Germline V CDR1 and CDR2: SGDLS, YYNGEE. The CDR3 is 13 amino acids. V was trimmed by 6 bases and J by 1 base, leaving 10 bases between them. CDR3 amino acids: CASTYGGNTEAFF. CDR3 DNA: TGTGCCAGCACCTACGGCGGGAACACTGAAGCTTTCTTT.

The chain combines TRBV30 with TRBJ1-3, with D tentatively TRBD1 (5 bases). The CDR3 has 14 residues. Germline lookup yields CDR1 GTSNPN and CDR2 SVGIG (reference sequence). Trimming left V 5 bases short and J 0 bases short, with 11 bases between. CDR3 DNA sequence: TGTGCCTGGGGGAGGGGAAGCTCTGGAAACACCATATATTTT. Translation: CAWGRGSSGNTIYF.

The J gene is TRBJ2-7, the V gene TRBV11-2; 8 bases are shared with TRBD2. CDR1 is SGHAT and CDR2 is FQNNGV in the germline V gene. V was clipped by 1 base and J by 3 bases; unmatched bases: 2. The length of the CDR3 is 14 residues. The CDR3 DNA follows: TGTGCCAGCAGCTTAGTACGGGGGGGCTACGAGCAGTACTTC. Amino acids: CASSLVRGGYEQYF.

This chain connects TRBV11-2 to TRBJ2-5; D might be TRBD1 (6 bases). The CDR3 runs to 14 residues. V lost 3 bases and J lost 4, with 12 bases in between. Germline V lookup: CDR1 SGHAT, CDR2 FQNNGV. The CDR3 DNA reads as TGTGCCAGCAGCTTCCAGGGGTTCCGAGAGACCCAGTACTTC. It yields the protein CASSFQGFRETQYF.

The DNA for the CDR3 is TGTGCCAGCAGTCGATCACAGGGGGACTACTCTGGAAACACCATATATTTT. Encoded protein: CASSRSQGDYSGNTIYF. The chain combines TRBV27 with TRBJ1-3, with TRBD1 identical over 8 bases. Per germline, CDR1 MNHEY and CDR2 SMNVEV (reference sequence). J lost 0 bases, V lost 5 bases, and 9 bases had no gene match. This CDR3 has 17 residues.

V gene TRBV6-5 combines with J gene TRBJ2-7; TRBD1 is a possible D gene (6 bases). The length of the CDR3 is 15 residues. Trimming removed 2 bases at V and 0 bases at J, with 11 bases between. Germline V lookup: CDR1 MNHEY, CDR2 SVGAGI. The CDR3 spells CASSYGGRSSYEQYF. DNA for the CDR3: TGTGCCAGCAGTTACGGGGGCAGAAGCTCCTACGAGCAGTACTTC.

V usage is TRBV7-3 and J usage is TRBJ2-3, with a tentative D call TRBD2 (7 bases). This CDR3 is built from 15 residues. V lost 7 bases, J lost 1 base, and 15 bases lay in between. CDR1 is SGHTA, CDR2 FQGTGA, per germline. CDR3 region: CASTPGGQGTDTQYF. CDR3 DNA sequence: TGTGCCAGCACCCCCGGGGGGCAGGGCACAGATACGCAGTATTTT.

The rearrangement uses TRBV27 and TRBJ1-4; D is unresolved. Germline V gives CDR1 MNHEY, CDR2 SMNVEV (reference sequence). V was clipped by 5 bases and J by 7 bases, with 11 bases between them. CDR3 length: 13 residues. The CDR3 loop reads CASSLRRSEKLFF. DNA of the CDR3: TGTGCCAGCAGTCTCCGCAGGAGTGAAAAACTGTTTTTT.

This clone came up a few times. V gene TRBV5-1 combines with J gene TRBJ1-5, with D possibly TRBD1 on 5 matching bases. V gave up 0 bases and J gave up 3 bases, with 7 bases separating them. The germline gives CDR1 SGHRS, CDR2 YFSETQ. The length of the CDR3 is 14 residues. CDR3 amino acids: CASSLGGTNQPQHF. DNA of the CDR3: TGCGCCAGCAGCTTGGGGGGGACCAATCAGCCCCAGCATTTT.

The rearrangement uses TRBV5-4 and TRBJ2-7; D possibly matches TRBD1 or TRBD2 (5 bases each). The CDR3 contains 15 residues. Germline V CDR1 and CDR2: SGHNT, YYREEE (reference sequence). The V end was cut by 0 bases, the J end by 9 bases, with 19 bases between. The CDR3 bases are TGTGCCAGCAGCTTGGGGGGGAGAGGGCCGGGCGGGCAGTACTTC. This encodes CASSLGGRGPGGQYF.

V usage is TRBV10-1 and J usage is TRBJ2-7; D is undetermined. Trimming pared 8 bases from V and 7 bases from J, leaving 21 bases between. CDR1 is WNHNN, CDR2 SYGVQD, per germline (reference sequence). The CDR3 runs to 14 residues. CDR3: CASSGGRPEGEQYF. CDR3 nucleotide sequence: TGCGCCAGCTCTGGTGGGCGACCCGAAGGGGAGCAGTACTTC.

V is TRBV6-6 and J is TRBJ1-2; unclear D gene. Germline CDR1 reads MNHNY; CDR2 reads SVGAGI (reference sequence). With 0 bases removed from V and 3 bases from J, the gap between germline ends came to 8 bases. The CDR3 consists of 14 residues. CDR3 sequence reads: CASSYSFEDYGYTF. Here the CDR3 DNA reads TGTGCCAGCAGTTACTCATTTGAAGACTATGGCTACACCTTC.

The chain is built from TRBV27 and TRBJ2-7, with 8 bases aligning to TRBD1. Germline lookup yields CDR1 MNHEY and CDR2 SMNVEV (reference sequence). The CDR3 runs to 15 residues. After removal of 2 bases from V and 8 bases from J, the junction contained 11 bases not matched to a gene. In DNA form, the CDR3 reads TGTGCCAGCAGTTTACGGACAGGGACCATCTCCCAGCAGTACTTC. Protein: CASSLRTGTISQQYF.

The rearrangement links TRBV7-9 to TRBJ2-3; 7 bases are shared with TRBD1. Germline CDR1 SEHNR, CDR2 FQNEAQ (reference sequence). This CDR3 has 13 residues. Trimming removed 3 bases from V and 8 bases from J; junction bases left unmatched: 5. In DNA form, the CDR3 reads TGTGCCAGCAGCTTGACAGGGTCTGGTACGCAGTATTTT. Protein: CASSLTGSGTQYF. The variable domain in full, completed from reference TRBV7-9 and TRBJ2-3, reads DTGVSQNPRHKITKRGQNVTFRCDPISEHNRLYWYRQTLGQGPEFLTYFQNEAQLEKSRLLSDRFSAERPKGSFSTLEIQRTEQGDSAMYLCASSLTGSGTQYFGPGTRLTVL.

In its sample, this clone was seen a few times. V and J are TRBV27 and TRBJ1-1, with D maybe TRBD1 (6 bases). Trimming pared 2 bases from V and 4 bases from J, leaving 17 bases between. There are 16 residues in the CDR3. CDR1 and CDR2 from the germline V gene are MNHEY and SMNVEV (reference sequence). The CDR3 loop is CASSLSRGGGSTEAFF. In DNA, the CDR3 is TGTGCCAGCAGTTTAAGTCGAGGGGGAGGGTCCACTGAAGCTTTCTTT.

The chain joins TRBV6-1 to TRBJ1-1; unclear D gene. The V and J ends lost 6 bases and 1 base respectively, with 15 bases between them. From germline, CDR1 is MNHNS and CDR2 SASEGT. The CDR3 is 15 residues long. The CDR3 DNA reads as TGTGCCAGCAGCCCCATTACGATCGGGAACACTGAAGCTTTCTTT. Translation: CASSPITIGNTEAFF.